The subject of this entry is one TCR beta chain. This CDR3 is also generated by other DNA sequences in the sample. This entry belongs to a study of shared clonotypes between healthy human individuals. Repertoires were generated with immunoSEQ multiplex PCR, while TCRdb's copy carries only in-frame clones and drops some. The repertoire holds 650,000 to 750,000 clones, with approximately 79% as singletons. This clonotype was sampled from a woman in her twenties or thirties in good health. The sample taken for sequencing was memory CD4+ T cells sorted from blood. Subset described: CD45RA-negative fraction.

The DNA for the CDR3 is TGCGCCAGCAGCGTCGACAGGGTGGCTTACAATGAGCAGTTCTTC. It translates to CASSVDRVAYNEQFF. This chain links TRBV5-1 with TRBJ2-1; 7 bases match TRBD1. The germline V gene encodes CDR1 SGHRS and CDR2 YFSETQ. The ends lost 4 bases at V and 4 bases at J; junction bases unmatched: 8. The CDR3 has 15 residues.